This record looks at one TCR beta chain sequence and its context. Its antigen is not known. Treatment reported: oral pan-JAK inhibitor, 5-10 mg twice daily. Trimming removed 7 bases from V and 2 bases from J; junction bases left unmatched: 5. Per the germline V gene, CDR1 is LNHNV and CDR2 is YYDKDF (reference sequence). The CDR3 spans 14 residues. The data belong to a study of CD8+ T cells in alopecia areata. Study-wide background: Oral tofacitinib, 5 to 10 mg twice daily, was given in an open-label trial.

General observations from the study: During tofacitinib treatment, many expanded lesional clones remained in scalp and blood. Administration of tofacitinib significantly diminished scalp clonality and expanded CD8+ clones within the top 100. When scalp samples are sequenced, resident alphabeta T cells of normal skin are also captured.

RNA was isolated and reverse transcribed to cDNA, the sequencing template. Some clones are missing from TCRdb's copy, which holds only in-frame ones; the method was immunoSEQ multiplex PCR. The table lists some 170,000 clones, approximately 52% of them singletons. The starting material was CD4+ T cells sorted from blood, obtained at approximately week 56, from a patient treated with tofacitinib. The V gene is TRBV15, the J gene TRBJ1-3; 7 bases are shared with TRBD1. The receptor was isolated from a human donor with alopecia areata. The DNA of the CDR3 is TGTGCCACCACCGGGACAGAACCTGGAAACACCATATATTTT. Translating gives CATTGTEPGNTIYF.